Below are 7 T cell receptor beta chains sequenced from a single sample in a study of OX40 agonist ivuxolimab in advanced cancers. Data came from immunoSEQ multiplex PCR; TCRdb stores just in-frame clones and leaves some out. Among tens of thousands of clones listed, approximately 80% were seen once. The sequencing used CD4+ or CD8+ T cells sorted from blood, collected in a trial of the OX40 agonist ivuxolimab. The receptors shown here come from an adult with an advanced solid tumor such as melanoma, head and neck, liver or kidney cancer.

This clone has a single count. CDR3 loop: CASSFGGGAEDTQYF. As DNA, the CDR3 is TGTGCCAGCAGCTTCGGCGGGGGGGCGGAAGATACGCAGTATTTT. The V call is TRBV7-2, the J call TRBJ2-3, with 9 bases aligning to TRBD2. The germline CDR1 and CDR2 sequences are SGHTA and FQGNSA. The CDR3 contains 15 residues. V lost 3 bases and J lost 5; bases outside the gene matches: 6.

The V call is TRBV2, the J call TRBJ1-1; D is uncertain. V lost 6 bases and J lost 0, with 11 bases in between. Germline V CDR1 and CDR2: SNHLY, FYNNEI. The CDR3 runs 14 residues. The CDR3 sequence: CASSSRVMNTEAFF. DNA of the CDR3: TGTGCCAGCAGCTCACGGGTTATGAACACTGAAGCTTTCTTT.

The chain has TRBV6-6 and TRBJ2-5; 7 nucleotides align to TRBD1. The CDR3 loop spans 14 amino acids. Per germline, CDR1 MNHNY and CDR2 SVGAGI (reference sequence). With V trimmed by 8 bases and J by 1 base, 7 bases remained unmatched. The CDR3: CASRPGTVQETQYF. The CDR3 region has the DNA TGTGCCAGCCGCCCGGGGACAGTCCAAGAGACCCAGTACTTC.

CDR3 sequence reads: CASTGGVLAEGYTF. CDR3 bases: TGCGCCAGCACCGGGGGGGTGTTGGCGGAAGGCTACACCTTC. The V call is TRBV5-1, the J call TRBJ1-2; tentative D call: TRBD1 (5 bases). The V end lost 6 bases, the J end lost 8 bases, and 20 bases lay between the germline ends. Germline loops: CDR1 SGHRS, CDR2 YFSETQ. CDR3 length: 14 residues.

On this clone itself: One end of the junction varies from germline; a read error may be responsible. The chain employs TRBV11-2 and TRBJ2-3, with a weak D call TRBD1 (6 bases). Germline V lookup: CDR1 SGHAT, CDR2 FQNNGV. The CDR3 is made up of 16 amino acids. The CDR3 region has the DNA TGTGCCAGCAGCTTAGAACTGGGCCCAGGGACATCCCCTCACCCATTT. The encoded protein is CASSLELGPGTSPHPF.

This clone was counted a few times. The chain uses TRBV27 and TRBJ2-2; 7 nucleotides match TRBD1. Germline CDR1 is MNHEY and CDR2 is SMNVEV (reference sequence). CDR3 length: 16 amino acids. V lost 5 bases, J lost 0 bases, and 6 bases stayed unmatched. The DNA of the CDR3 is TGTGCCAGCAGTACTTACAGGGGTTCGAACACCGGGGAGCTGTTTTTT. This translates into CASSTYRGSNTGELFF.

CDR3 sequence reads: CASSYSSQGNTEAFF. CDR3 bases: TGTGCCAGCAGTTACTCTAGTCAGGGAAACACTGAAGCTTTCTTT. The V call is TRBV6-5, the J call TRBJ1-1; a weak D match, TRBD1 (5 bases). The length of the CDR3 is 15 residues. The V and J ends lost 0 bases and 2 bases respectively, with 10 bases between them. Germline V gene data show CDR1 as MNHEY and CDR2 as SVGAGI.